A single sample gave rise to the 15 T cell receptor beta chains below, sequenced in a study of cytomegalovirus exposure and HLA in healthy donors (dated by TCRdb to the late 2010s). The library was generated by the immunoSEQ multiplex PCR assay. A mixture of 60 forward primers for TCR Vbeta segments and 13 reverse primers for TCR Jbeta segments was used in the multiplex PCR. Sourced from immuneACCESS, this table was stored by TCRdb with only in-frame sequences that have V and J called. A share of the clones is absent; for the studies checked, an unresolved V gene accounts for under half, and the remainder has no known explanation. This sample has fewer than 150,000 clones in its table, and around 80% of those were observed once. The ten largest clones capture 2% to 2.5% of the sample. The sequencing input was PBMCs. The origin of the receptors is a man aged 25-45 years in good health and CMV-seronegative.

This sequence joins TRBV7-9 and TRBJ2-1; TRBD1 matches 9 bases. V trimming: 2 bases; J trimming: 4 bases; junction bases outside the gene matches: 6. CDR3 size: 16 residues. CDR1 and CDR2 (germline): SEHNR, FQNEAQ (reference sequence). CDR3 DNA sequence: TGTGCCAGCAGCTTAACGGACAGGGGAATATACAATGAGCAGTTCTTC. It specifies CASSLTDRGIYNEQFF.

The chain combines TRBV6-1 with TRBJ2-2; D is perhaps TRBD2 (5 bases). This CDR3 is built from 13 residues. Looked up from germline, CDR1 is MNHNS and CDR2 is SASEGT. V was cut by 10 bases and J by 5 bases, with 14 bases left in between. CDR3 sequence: CATMRGLTGELFF. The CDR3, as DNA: TGTGCCACCATGAGAGGGTTAACCGGGGAGCTGTTTTTT.

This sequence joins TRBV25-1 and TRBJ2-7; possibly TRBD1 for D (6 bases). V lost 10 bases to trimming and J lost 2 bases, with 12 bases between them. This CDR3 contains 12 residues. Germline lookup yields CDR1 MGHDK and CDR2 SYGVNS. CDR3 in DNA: TGTGCCACCGGGACACAAACCTACGAGCAGTACTTC. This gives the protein CATGTQTYEQYF.

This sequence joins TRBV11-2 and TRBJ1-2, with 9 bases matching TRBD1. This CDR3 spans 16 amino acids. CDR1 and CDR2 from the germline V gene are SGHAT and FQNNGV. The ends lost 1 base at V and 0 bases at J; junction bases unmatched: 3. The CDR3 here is CASSLVTGGSNYGYTF. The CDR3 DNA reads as TGTGCCAGCAGCTTAGTGACAGGGGGATCTAACTATGGCTACACCTTC.

DNA for the CDR3: TGCGCCAGCAGCCAATTACTAAGCAATCAGCCCCAGCATTTT. Amino acid sequence: CASSQLLSNQPQHF. The chain uses TRBV4-1 and TRBJ1-5; D unresolved. V dropped 2 bases and J dropped 1 base, with 6 bases sitting between them. Germline V lookup: CDR1 MGHRA, CDR2 YSYEKL. The CDR3 covers 14 residues.

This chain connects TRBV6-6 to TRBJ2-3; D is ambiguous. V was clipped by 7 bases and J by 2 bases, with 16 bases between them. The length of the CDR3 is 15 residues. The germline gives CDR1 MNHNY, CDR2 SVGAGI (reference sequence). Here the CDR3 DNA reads TGTGCCAGCACTTTATCGCGAACCGACACAGATACGCAGTATTTT. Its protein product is CASTLSRTDTDTQYF.

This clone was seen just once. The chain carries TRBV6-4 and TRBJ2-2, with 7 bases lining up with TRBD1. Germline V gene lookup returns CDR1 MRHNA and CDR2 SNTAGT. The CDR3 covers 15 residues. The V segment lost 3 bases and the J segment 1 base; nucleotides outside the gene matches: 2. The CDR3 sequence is CASSERTGNTGELFF. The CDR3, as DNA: TGTGCCAGCAGTGAGAGGACAGGGAACACCGGGGAGCTGTTTTTT.

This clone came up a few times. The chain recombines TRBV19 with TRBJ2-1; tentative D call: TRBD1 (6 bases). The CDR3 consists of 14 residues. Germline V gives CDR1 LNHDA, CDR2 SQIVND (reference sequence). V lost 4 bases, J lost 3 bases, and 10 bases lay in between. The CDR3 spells CASSNQGFYNEQFF. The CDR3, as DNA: TGTGCCAGTAGTAATCAGGGGTTCTACAATGAGCAGTTCTTC.

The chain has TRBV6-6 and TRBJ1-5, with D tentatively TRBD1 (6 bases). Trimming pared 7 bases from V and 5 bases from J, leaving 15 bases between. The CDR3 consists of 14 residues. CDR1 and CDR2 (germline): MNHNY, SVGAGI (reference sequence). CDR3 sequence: CASTGTRSYQPQHF. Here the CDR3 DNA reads TGTGCCAGCACCGGGACACGGTCATATCAGCCCCAGCATTTT.

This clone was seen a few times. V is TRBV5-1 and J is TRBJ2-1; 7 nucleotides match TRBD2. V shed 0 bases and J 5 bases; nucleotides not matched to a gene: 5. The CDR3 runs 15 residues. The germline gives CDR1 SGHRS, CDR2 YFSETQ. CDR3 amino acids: CASSLVGGTNNEQFF. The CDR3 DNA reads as TGCGCCAGCAGCTTGGTGGGAGGGACTAACAATGAGCAGTTCTTC.

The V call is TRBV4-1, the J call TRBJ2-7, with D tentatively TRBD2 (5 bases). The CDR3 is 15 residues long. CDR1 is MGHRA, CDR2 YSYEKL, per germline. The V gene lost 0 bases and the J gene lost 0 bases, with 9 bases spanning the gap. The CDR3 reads CASSQERDLSYEQYF. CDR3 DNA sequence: TGCGCCAGCAGCCAAGAGAGGGATCTCTCCTACGAGCAGTACTTC.

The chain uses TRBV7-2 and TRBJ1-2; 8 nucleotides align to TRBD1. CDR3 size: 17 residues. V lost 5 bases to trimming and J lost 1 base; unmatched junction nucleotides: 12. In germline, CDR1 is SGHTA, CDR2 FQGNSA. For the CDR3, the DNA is TGTGCCAGCAGCCCGGATGCCGGGACAGGTCGTAACTATGGCTACACCTTC. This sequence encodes CASSPDAGTGRNYGYTF.

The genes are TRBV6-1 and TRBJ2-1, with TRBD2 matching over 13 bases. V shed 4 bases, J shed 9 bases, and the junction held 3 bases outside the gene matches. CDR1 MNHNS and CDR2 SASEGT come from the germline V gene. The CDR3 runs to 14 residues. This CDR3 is CASSGLAGGGEQFF. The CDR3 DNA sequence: TGTGCCAGCAGTGGACTAGCGGGAGGCGGTGAGCAGTTCTTC.

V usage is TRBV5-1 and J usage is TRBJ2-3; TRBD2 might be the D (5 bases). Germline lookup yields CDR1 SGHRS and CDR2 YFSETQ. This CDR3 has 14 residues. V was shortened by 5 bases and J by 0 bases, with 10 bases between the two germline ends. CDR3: CASSNGGSTDTQYF. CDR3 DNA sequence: TGCGCCAGCAGTAACGGAGGTAGCACAGATACGCAGTATTTT.

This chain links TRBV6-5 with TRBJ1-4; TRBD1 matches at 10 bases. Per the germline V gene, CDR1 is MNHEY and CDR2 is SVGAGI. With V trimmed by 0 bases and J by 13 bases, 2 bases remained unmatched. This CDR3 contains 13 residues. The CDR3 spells CASSYSRTGGLFF. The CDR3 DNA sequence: TGTGCCAGCAGTTACTCGAGGACAGGGGGACTGTTTTTT.